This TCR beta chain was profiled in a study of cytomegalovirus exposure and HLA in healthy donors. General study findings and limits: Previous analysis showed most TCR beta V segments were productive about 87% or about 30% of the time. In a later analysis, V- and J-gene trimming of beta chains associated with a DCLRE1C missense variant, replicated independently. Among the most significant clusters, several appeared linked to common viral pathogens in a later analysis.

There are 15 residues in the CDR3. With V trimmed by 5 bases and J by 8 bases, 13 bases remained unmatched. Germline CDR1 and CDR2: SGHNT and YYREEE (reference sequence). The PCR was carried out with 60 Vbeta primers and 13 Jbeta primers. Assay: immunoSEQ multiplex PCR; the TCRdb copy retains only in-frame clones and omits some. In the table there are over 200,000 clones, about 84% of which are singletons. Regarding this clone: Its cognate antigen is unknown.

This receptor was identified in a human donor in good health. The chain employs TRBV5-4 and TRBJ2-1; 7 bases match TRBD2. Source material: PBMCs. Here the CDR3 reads CASRKRGGRLDEQFF. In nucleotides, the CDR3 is TGTGCCAGCAGAAAACGGGGCGGGAGACTTGATGAGCAGTTCTTC.